A selection of T cell receptor beta chains follows, all from one sample in a study of early T cells in non-severe SARS-CoV-2 infection. MiXCR, run by TCRdb on the 5' RACE reads, gives a single entry per CDR3 protein. The sample consists of some 50,000 distinct CDR3 sequences, less than 9.5% of them appearing once. Sequencing was performed on whole blood. Source of these receptors: an adult who was a healthcare worker with PCR-confirmed SARS-CoV-2 infection or an uninfected control (not recorded which). Both conserved end residues are part of each CDR3. A D gene is named only where the DNA matches it firmly. Expanded clones get a size class; other rows say once, few or many, or leave the size out.

CDR3 DNA: TGTGCCAGCAGCTTAGCGGCCAATGAGCAGTTCTTC
CDR3 protein: CASSLAANEQFF
V gene: TRBV7-6
J gene: TRBJ2-1
D gene: .
clone size: many

CDR3 DNA: TGCAGTGCTAGTTCAGGGGGCGAAGCAGATACGCAGTATTTT
CDR3 protein: CSASSGGEADTQYF
V gene: TRBV20-1
J gene: TRBJ2-3
D gene: TRBD1
clone size: many

CDR3 DNA: TGTGCCAGCAGCCTAGTTTCAGGGACCCAGTACTTC
CDR3 protein: CASSLVSGTQYF
V gene: TRBV3-1
J gene: TRBJ2-5
D gene: .
clone size: .

CDR3 DNA: TGTGCCAGCAGCTCGACAGGGGATCGTGCCGGGGAGCTGTTTTTT
CDR3 protein: CASSSTGDRAGELFF
V gene: TRBV5-5
J gene: TRBJ2-2
D gene: TRBD1
clone size: .

CDR3 DNA: TGTGCCAGCAGTTTTGCATACGGGGACGGCTACACCTTC
CDR3 protein: CASSFAYGDGYTF
V gene: TRBV27
J gene: TRBJ1-2
D gene: .
clone size: .

CDR3 DNA: TGCAGCGTTAGGGGGGGACAGAATCTCACAGATACGCAGTATTTT
CDR3 protein: CSVRGGQNLTDTQYF
V gene: TRBV29-1
J gene: TRBJ2-3
D gene: .
clone size: few

CDR3 DNA: TGTGCCAGCTCACCGGCGAAGGGCGGGGATTCACCCCTCCACTTT
CDR3 protein: CASSPAKGGDSPLHF
V gene: TRBV18
J gene: TRBJ1-6
D gene: .
clone size: .

CDR3 DNA: TGTGCCAGCGGCGCAGTGAATGAGCAGTTCTTC
CDR3 protein: CASGAVNEQFF
V gene: TRBV6-6
J gene: TRBJ2-1
D gene: .
clone size: few

CDR3 DNA: TGTGCCAGCAGTTTAGGACAATCTCTCTCCTACGAGCAGTACTTC
CDR3 protein: CASSLGQSLSYEQYF
V gene: TRBV12-3/TRBV12-4
J gene: TRBJ2-7
D gene: .
clone size: many

CDR3 DNA: TGTGCCAGCTCACCGACAACAGGACCCGAGCAGTACTTC
CDR3 protein: CASSPTTGPEQYF
V gene: TRBV18
J gene: TRBJ2-7
D gene: .
clone size: .

CDR3 DNA: TGCAGTGCTAGAGATTACGGGGACAATGAGCAGTTCTTC
CDR3 protein: CSARDYGDNEQFF
V gene: TRBV20-1
J gene: TRBJ2-1
D gene: .
clone size: many